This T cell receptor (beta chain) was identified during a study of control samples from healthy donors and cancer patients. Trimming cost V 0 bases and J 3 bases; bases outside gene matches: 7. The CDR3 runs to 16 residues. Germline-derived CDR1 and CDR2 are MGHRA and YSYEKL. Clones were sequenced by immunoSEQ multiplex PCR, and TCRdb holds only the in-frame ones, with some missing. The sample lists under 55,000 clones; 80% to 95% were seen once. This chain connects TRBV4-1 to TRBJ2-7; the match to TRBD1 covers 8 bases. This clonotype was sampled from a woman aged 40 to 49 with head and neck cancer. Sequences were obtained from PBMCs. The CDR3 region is CASSQEDRQGLYEQYF. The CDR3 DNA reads TGCGCCAGCAGCCAAGAGGACCGACAGGGGCTCTACGAGCAGTACTTC.